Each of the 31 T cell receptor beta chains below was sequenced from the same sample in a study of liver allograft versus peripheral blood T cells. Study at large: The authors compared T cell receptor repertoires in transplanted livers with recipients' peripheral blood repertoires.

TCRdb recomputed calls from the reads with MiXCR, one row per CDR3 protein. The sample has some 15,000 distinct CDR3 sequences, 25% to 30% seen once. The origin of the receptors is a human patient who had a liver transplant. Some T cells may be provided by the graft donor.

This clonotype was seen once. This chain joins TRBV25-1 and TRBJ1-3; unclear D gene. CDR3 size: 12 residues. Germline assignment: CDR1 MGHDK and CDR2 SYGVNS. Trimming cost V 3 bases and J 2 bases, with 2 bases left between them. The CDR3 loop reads CASSEAGNTIYF. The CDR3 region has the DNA TGTGCCAGCAGTGAGGCTGGAAACACCATATATTTT.

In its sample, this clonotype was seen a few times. For the CDR3, the DNA is TGTGCCAGCAGTTACAACGGATATGGCTACACCTTC. Its translation: CASSYNGYGYTF. This chain links TRBV6-5 with TRBJ1-2; no clear D. CDR1 is MNHEY and CDR2 is SVGAGI in the germline V gene. Trimming stripped 2 bases from V and 5 bases from J, with 6 bases between. The CDR3 contains 12 residues.

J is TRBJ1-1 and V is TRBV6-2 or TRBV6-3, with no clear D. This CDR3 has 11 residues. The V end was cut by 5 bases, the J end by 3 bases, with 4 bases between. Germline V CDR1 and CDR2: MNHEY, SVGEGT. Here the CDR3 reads CASSQYTEAFF. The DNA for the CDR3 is TGTGCCAGCAGTCAGTACACTGAAGCTTTCTTT.

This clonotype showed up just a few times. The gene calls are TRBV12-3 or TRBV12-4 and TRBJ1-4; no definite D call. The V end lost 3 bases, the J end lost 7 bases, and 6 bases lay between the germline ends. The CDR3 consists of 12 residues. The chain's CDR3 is CASSFSGEKLFF. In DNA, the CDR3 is TGTGCCAGCAGTTTTTCGGGTGAAAAACTGTTTTTT.

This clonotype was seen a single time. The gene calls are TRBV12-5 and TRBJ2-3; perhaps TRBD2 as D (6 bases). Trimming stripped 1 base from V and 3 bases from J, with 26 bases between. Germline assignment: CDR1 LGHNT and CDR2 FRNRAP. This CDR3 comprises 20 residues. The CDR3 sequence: CASGLDLPIVRVEGTDTQYF. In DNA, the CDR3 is TGTGCTAGTGGTTTGGACTTACCTATCGTTAGGGTGGAGGGAACAGATACGCAGTATTTT.

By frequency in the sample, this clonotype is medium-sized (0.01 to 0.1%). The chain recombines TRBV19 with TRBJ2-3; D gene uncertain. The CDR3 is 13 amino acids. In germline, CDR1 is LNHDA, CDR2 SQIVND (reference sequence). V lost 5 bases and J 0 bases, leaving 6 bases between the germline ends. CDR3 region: CASSVTSTDTQYF. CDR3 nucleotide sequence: TGTGCCAGTAGTGTGACTAGCACAGATACGCAGTATTTT.

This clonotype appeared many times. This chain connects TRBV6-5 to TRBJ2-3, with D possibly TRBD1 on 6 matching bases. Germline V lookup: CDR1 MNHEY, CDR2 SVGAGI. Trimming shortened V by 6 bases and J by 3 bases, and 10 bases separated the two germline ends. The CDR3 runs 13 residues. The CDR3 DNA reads TGTGCCAGCAGCCTCAGGGGAACAGATACGCAGTATTTT. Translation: CASSLRGTDTQYF.

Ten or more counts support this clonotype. In DNA, the CDR3 is TGTGCCAGCAGCTTCGTTGTTTTAACTGAAGCTTTCTTT. This sequence encodes CASSFVVLTEAFF. The V and J genes are TRBV7-9 and TRBJ1-1; D not certain. The CDR3 length is 13 residues. Germline CDR1 is SEHNR and CDR2 is FQNEAQ (reference sequence). Between the trimmed V and J ends, which lost 3 bases and 5 bases, there was a span of 10 bases.

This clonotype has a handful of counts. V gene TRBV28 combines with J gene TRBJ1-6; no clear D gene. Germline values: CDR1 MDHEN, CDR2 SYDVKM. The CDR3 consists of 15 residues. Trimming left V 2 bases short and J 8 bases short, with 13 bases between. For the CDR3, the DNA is TGTGCCAGCAGTTTAGGGGAGGTCGGAGATTCACCCCTCCACTTT. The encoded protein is CASSLGEVGDSPLHF. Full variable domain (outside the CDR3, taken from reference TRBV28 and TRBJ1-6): DVKVTQSSRYLVKRTGEKVFLECVQDMDHENMFWYRQDPGLGLRLIYFSYDVKMKEKGDIPEGYSVSREKKERFSLILESASTNQTSMYLCASSLGEVGDSPLHFGNGTRLTVT.

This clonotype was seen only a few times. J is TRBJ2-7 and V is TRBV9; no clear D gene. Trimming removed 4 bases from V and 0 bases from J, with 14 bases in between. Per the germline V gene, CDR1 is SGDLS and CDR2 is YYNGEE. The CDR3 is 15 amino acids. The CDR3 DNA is TGTGCCAGCAGCCCAAGACACGGAACCTCCTACGAGCAGTACTTC. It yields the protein CASSPRHGTSYEQYF.

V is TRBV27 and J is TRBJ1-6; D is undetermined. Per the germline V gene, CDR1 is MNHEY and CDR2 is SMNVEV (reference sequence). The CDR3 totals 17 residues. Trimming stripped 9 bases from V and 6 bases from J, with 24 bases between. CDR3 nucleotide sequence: TGTGCCAGTTGCCTGACTGCCCGTCCTGGAGGTAATTCACCCCTCCACTTT. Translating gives CASCLTARPGGNSPLHF.

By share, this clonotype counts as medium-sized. CDR3 DNA: TGTGCCAGTAGTATGCAGAATTCACCCCTCCACTTT. Translating it yields CASSMQNSPLHF. The chain is built from TRBV19 and TRBJ1-6; D uncertain. The CDR3 has 12 residues. V lost 3 bases to trimming and J lost 7 bases, with 4 bases between them. Germline V gives CDR1 LNHDA, CDR2 SQIVND (reference sequence). Drawing the rest from reference TRBV19 and TRBJ1-6, the complete variable domain is DGGITQSPKYLFRKEGQNVTLSCEQNLNHDAMYWYRQDPGQGLRLIYYSQIVNDFQKGDIAEGYSVSREKKESFPLTVTSAQKNPTAFYLCASSMQNSPLHFGNGTRLTVT.

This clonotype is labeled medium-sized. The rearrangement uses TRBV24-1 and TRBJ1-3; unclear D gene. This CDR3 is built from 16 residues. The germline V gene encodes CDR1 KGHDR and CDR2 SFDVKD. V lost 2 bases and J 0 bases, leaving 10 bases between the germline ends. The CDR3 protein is CATSDSAKGSGNTIYF. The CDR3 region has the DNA TGTGCCACCAGTGATTCCGCGAAAGGCTCTGGAAACACCATATATTTT.

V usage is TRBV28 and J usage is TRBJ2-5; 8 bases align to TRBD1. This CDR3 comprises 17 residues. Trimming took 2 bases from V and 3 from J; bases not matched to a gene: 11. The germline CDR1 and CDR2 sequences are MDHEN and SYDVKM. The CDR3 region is CASSLPRTGTKKETQYF. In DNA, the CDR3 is TGTGCCAGCAGTTTACCCCGGACAGGGACAAAAAAAGAGACCCAGTACTTC.

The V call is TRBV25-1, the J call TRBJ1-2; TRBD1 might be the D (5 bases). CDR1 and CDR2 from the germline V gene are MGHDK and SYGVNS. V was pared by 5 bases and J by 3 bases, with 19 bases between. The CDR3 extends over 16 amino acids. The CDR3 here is CASSSGRGWIHYGYTF. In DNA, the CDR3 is TGTGCCAGCAGTTCGGGACGGGGATGGATACACTATGGCTACACCTTC.

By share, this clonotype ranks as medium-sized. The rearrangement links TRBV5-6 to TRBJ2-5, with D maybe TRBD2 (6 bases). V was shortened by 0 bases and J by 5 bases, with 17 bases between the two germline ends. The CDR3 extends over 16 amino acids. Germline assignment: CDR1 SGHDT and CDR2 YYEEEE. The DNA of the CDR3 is TGTGCCAGCAGCTTGGCCTTCAGCGGGCAGGAGGAGACCCAGTACTTC. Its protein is CASSLAFSGQEETQYF.

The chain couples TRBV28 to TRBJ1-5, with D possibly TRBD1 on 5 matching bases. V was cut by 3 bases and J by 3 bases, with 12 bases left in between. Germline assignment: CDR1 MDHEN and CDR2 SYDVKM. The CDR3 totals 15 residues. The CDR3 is CASSLGTNHNQPQHF. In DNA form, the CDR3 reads TGTGCCAGCAGTTTGGGGACCAATCACAATCAGCCCCAGCATTTT.

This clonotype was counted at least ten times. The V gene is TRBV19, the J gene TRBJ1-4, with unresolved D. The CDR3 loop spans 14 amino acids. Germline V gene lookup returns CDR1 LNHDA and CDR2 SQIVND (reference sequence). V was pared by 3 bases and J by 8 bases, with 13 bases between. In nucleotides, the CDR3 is TGTGCCAGTAGTATGGTGGGTTTGTACGAAAAACTGTTTTTT. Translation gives CASSMVGLYEKLFF.

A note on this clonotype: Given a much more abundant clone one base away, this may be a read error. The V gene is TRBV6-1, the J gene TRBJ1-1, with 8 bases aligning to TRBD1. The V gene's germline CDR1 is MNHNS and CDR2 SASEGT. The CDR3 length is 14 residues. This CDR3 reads CASSRTGRDTGAFF. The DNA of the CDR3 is TGTGCCAGCAGCCGGACAGGGAGGGACACTGGAGCTTTCTTT.

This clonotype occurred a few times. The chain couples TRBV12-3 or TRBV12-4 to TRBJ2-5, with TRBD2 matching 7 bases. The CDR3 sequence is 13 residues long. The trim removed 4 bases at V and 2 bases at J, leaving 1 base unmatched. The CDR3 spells CASSSSGQETQYF. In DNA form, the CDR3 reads TGTGCCAGCAGTTCTAGCGGTCAAGAGACCCAGTACTTC.

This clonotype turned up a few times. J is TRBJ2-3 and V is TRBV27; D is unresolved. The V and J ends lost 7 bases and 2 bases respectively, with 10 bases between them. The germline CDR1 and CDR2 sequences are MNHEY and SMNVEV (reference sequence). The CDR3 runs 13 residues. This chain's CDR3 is CASMMGTTDTQYF. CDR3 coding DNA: TGTGCCAGCATGATGGGCACCACAGATACGCAGTATTTT.

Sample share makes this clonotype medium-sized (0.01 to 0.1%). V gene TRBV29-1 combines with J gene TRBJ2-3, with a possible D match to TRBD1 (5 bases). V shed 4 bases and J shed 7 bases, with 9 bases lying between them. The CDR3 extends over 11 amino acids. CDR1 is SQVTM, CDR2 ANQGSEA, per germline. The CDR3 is CSVVQGYTQYF. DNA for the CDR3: TGCAGCGTTGTGCAGGGTTATACGCAGTATTTT.

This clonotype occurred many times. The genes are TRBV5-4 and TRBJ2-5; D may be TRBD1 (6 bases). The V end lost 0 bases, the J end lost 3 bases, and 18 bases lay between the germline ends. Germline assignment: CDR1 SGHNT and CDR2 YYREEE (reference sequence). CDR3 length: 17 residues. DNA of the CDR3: TGTGCCAGCAGCTTGGCAGGGGTGGGTAGGGACAAAGAGACCCAGTACTTC. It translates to CASSLAGVGRDKETQYF. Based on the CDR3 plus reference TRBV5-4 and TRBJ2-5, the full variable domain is ETGVTQSPTHLIKTRGQQVTLRCSSQSGHNTVSWYQQALGQGPQFIFQYYREEENGRGNFPPRFSGLQFPNYSSELNVNALELDDSALYLCASSLAGVGRDKETQYFGPGTRLLVL.

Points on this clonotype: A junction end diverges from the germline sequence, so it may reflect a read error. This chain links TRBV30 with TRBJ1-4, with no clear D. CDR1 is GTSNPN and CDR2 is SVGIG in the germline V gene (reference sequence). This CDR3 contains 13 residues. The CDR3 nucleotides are TGTGCCTGGAGTGTAGAGACTAATGAAATACTGTTTTTT. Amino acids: CAWSVETNEILFF.

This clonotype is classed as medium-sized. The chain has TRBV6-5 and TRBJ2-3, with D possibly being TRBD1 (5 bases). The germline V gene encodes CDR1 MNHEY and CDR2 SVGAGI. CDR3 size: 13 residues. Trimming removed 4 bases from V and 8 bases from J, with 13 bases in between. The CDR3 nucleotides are TGTGCCAGCAGTTCCCAGGGCATAGGTACGCAGTATTTT. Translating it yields CASSSQGIGTQYF.

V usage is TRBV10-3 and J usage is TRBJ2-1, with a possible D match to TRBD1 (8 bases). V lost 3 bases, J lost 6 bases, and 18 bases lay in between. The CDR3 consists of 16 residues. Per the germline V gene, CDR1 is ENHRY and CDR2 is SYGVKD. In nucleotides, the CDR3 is TGTGCCATCAGTGACCGCAACAGGGGGGGAGTCAATGAGCAGTTCTTC. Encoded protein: CAISDRNRGGVNEQFF.

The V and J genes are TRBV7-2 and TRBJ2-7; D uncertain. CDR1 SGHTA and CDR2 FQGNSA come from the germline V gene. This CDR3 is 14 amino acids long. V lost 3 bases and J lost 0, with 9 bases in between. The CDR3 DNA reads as TGTGCCAGCAGCTTTCACTTTAGCTCCTACGAGCAGTACTTC. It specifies CASSFHFSSYEQYF.

CDR3 in DNA: TGTGCCAGCAGTCCCGGGACACCCAAAAACATTCAGTACTTC. Encoded protein: CASSPGTPKNIQYF. The chain uses TRBV6-6 and TRBJ2-4, with D tentatively TRBD1 (6 bases). Germline V gene sequence: CDR1 MNHNY, CDR2 SVGAGI (reference sequence). The CDR3 totals 14 residues. Trimming left V 5 bases short and J 2 bases short, with 10 bases between.

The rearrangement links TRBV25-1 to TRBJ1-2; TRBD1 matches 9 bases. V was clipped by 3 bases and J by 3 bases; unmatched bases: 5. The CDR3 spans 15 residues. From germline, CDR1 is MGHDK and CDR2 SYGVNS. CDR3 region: CASSDPTGGDYGYTF. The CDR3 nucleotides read TGTGCCAGCAGTGATCCAACAGGGGGCGACTATGGCTACACCTTC.

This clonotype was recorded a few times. CDR3 DNA sequence: TGTGCCTGCAAAGACCCGATGGGGCGGCAGAGCTCCTATAATTCACCCCTCCACTTT. This translates into CACKDPMGRQSSYNSPLHF. This sequence joins TRBV30 and TRBJ1-6; D might be TRBD1 (5 bases). Germline V lookup: CDR1 GTSNPN, CDR2 SVGIG (reference sequence). V was pared by 6 bases and J by 0 bases, with 24 bases between. The CDR3 length is 19 residues. The entire variable domain, with the rest obtained from reference TRBV30 and TRBJ1-6, is as follows: SQTIHQWPATLVQPVGSPLSLECTVEGTSNPNLYWYRQAAGRGLQLLFYSVGIGQISSEVPQNLSASRPQDRQFILSSKKLLLSDSGFYLCACKDPMGRQSSYNSPLHFGNGTRLTVT.

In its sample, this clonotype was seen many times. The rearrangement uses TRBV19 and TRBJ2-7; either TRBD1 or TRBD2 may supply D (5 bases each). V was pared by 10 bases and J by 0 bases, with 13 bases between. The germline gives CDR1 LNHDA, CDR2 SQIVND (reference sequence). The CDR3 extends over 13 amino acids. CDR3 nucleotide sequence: TGTGCCACACGGGACGTTTCCTCCTACGAGCAGTACTTC. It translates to CATRDVSSYEQYF.